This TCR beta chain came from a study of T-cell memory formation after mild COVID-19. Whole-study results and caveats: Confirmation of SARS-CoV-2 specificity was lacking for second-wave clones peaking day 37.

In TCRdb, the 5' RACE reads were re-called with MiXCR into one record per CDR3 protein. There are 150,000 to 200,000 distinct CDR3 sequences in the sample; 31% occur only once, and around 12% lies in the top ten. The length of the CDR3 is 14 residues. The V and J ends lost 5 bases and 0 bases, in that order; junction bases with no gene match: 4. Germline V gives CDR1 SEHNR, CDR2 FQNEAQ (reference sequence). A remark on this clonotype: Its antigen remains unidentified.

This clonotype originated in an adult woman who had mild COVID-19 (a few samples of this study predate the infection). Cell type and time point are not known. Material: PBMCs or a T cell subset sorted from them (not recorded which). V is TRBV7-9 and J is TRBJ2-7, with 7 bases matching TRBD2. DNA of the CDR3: TGTGCCAGCAGCCCCGGGGGGAGCTCCTACGAGCAGTACTTC. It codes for CASSPGGSSYEQYF.